What follows describes a single TCR beta chain. Trimming shortened V by 1 base and J by 3 bases, and 16 bases separated the two germline ends. The germline gives CDR1 MNHNS, CDR2 SASEGT. CDR3 size: 17 residues. Libraries were prepared by immunoSEQ multiplex PCR; TCRdb keeps only in-frame clonotypes and omits some of them. Here the sample spans around 77,000 clones, around 85% being singletons. These data come from a study of blood T cell repertoires in COVID-19. Study in general: Researchers got acute and convalescent COVID-19 samples from the United States, Italy and Spain.

The sequenced sample was peripheral blood. The J gene is TRBJ1-3, the V gene TRBV6-1, with D possibly matching TRBD1 (6 bases). This sequence originates from a man older than 75 with acute or convalescent COVID-19. The chain's CDR3 is CASSEDVGGAGGNTIYF. CDR3 coding DNA: TGTGCCAGCAGTGAAGATGTGGGGGGGGCCGGTGGAAACACCATATATTTT.